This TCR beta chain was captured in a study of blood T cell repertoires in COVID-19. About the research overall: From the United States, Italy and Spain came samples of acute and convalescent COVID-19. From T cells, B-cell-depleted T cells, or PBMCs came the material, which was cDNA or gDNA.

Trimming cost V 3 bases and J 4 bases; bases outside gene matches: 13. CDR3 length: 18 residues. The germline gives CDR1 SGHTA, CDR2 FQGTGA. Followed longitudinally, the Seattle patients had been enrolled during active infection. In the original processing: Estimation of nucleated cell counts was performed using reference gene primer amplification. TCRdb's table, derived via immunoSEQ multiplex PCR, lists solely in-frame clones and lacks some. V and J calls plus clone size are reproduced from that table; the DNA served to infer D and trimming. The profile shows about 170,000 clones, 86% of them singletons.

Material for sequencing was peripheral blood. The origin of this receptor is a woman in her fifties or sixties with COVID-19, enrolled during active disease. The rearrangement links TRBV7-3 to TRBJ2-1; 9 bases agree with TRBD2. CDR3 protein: CASSFRGGFSGRYNEQFF. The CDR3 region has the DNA TGTGCCAGCAGCTTCCGGGGCGGCTTTAGCGGGAGATACAATGAGCAGTTCTTC.